Presented here are 7 T cell receptor beta chains from one specimen sequenced in a study of cytomegalovirus exposure and HLA in healthy donors. PCR was performed using 60 Vbeta and 13 Jbeta primers. Method: immunoSEQ multiplex PCR; TCRdb's copy keeps in-frame clones and lacks some. The repertoire holds about 110,000 clones, with 76% as singletons. Sequences were obtained from PBMCs. The receptors were gathered from a woman between 45 and 65 years old in good health and CMV-seropositive.

This clone appeared many times. The J gene is TRBJ2-7, the V gene TRBV19, with TRBD1 identical over 8 bases. The CDR3 runs 14 residues. J was trimmed by 2 bases and V by 5 bases; bases with no gene match: 5. Germline V CDR1 and CDR2: LNHDA, SQIVND (reference sequence). CDR3 amino acids: CASSPRTGPYEQYF. CDR3 nucleotides: TGTGCCAGTAGTCCGCGGACAGGGCCCTACGAGCAGTACTTC.

The chain is built from TRBV7-2 and TRBJ2-6, with TRBD2 matching over 7 bases. Germline loops: CDR1 SGHTA, CDR2 FQGNSA. V was pared by 3 bases and J by 4 bases, with 6 bases of the junction left unmatched. CDR3 length: 16 amino acids. CDR3 in DNA: TGTGCCAGCAGCTTCGGCGGGGGAACAGGGGCCAACGTCCTGACTTTC. Encoded protein: CASSFGGGTGANVLTF.

The V gene is TRBV2, the J gene TRBJ1-1, with D possibly being TRBD1 (6 bases). Trimming left V 7 bases short and J 0 bases short, with 12 bases between. CDR1 is SNHLY and CDR2 is FYNNEI in the germline V gene. CDR3 length: 14 amino acids. CDR3 sequence reads: CASTGPGVNTEAFF. DNA for the CDR3: TGTGCCAGCACAGGGCCAGGGGTGAACACTGAAGCTTTCTTT.

The table lists this clone with a few counts. The V and J genes are TRBV11-2 and TRBJ2-1; TRBD2 matches at 12 bases. The ends lost 2 bases at V and 6 bases at J; junction bases unmatched: 8. CDR3 length: 17 amino acids. Per germline, CDR1 SGHAT and CDR2 FQNNGV. The CDR3 reads CASSLLAGGPIGNEQFF. The CDR3 nucleotides are TGTGCCAGCAGCTTACTAGCGGGGGGGCCAATAGGCAATGAGCAGTTCTTC.

The rearrangement uses TRBV27 and TRBJ1-1; D is unresolved. V lost 5 bases and J lost 6, with 7 bases in between. Germline loops: CDR1 MNHEY, CDR2 SMNVEV (reference sequence). The CDR3 consists of 11 residues. For the CDR3, the DNA is TGTGCCAGCAGTGCGGGAGCTGAAGCTTTCTTT. Amino acids: CASSAGAEAFF.

This sequence joins TRBV4-2 and TRBJ1-3, with D possibly TRBD1 on 6 matching bases. Looked up from germline, CDR1 is LGHNA and CDR2 is YNFKEQ. The CDR3 extends over 15 amino acids. V was clipped by 3 bases and J by 4 bases, with 13 bases between them. CDR3 sequence: CASSQAGTTGNTIYF. For the CDR3, the DNA is TGTGCCAGCAGCCAGGCCGGGACAACGGGAAACACCATATATTTT.

V gene TRBV5-4 combines with J gene TRBJ2-7; D ambiguous. The CDR3 is made up of 14 amino acids. Germline-derived CDR1 and CDR2 are SGHNT and YYREEE (reference sequence). Trimming removed 3 bases from V and 5 bases from J, with 15 bases in between. CDR3 region: CASSSGPLLDEQYF. Written as DNA, the CDR3 is TGTGCCAGCAGCTCTGGGCCTCTCTTGGACGAGCAGTACTTC.